The sample holds one count of the clone carrying this T cell receptor beta chain. For sorted subsets, approximately 0.2 ug DNA per replicate equaled around 30,000 T cell genomes. Sequencing used immunoSEQ multiplex PCR; TCRdb keeps in-frame clones, though not all of them. The sample gives about 600,000 clones, 95% of which show up once; roughly 0.1% is in the top ten. This entry comes from a study of shared clonotypes between healthy human individuals. Terminally differentiated effector memory CD45RA+ cells were excluded from the naive CD8 cells, which were CD45RO-negative and positively selected for CCR7. The study drew all its donors from Caucasian adults living in Nashville, Tennessee. Between the trimmed V and J ends, which lost 6 bases and 7 bases, there was a span of 10 bases. The CDR3 spans 12 residues. Germline assignment: CDR1 SNHLY and CDR2 FYNNEI.

The chain carries TRBV2 and TRBJ1-3; D gene uncertain. Material: naive CD8+ T cells sorted from blood. The receptor comes from a young woman in good health. CDR3 DNA: TGTGCCAGCAGCAATTCAAGGAACACCATATATTTT. It translates to CASSNSRNTIYF.